These 29 T cell receptor beta chains came from one sample sequenced in a study of blood T cell repertoires in COVID-19. Using immunoSEQ multiplex PCR, the repertoire was profiled, and TCRdb retains in-frame clones only, with some absent. Counted here are about 170,000 clones, 87% occurring once; the ten biggest clones make up 1% to 1.5%. Sample: PBMCs or T cells enriched from blood (not recorded which). The receptors were gathered from a human donor with acute COVID-19. The donor label of this sample is uncertain.

This chain uses TRBV9 with TRBJ2-3, with D possibly being TRBD1 (5 bases). Germline CDR1 is SGDLS and CDR2 is YYNGEE. Trimming removed 2 bases at V and 0 bases at J, with 7 bases between. The CDR3 has 14 residues. The CDR3 loop is CASSVQGSTDTQYF. Here the CDR3 DNA reads TGTGCCAGCAGCGTCCAGGGTAGCACAGATACGCAGTATTTT. Filled out from reference TRBV9 and TRBJ2-3, the complete variable domain reads DSGVTQTPKHLITATGQRVTLRCSPRSGDLSVYWYQQSLDQGLQFLIQYYNGEERAKGNILERFSAQQFPDLHSELNLSSLELGDSALYFCASSVQGSTDTQYFGPGTRLTVL.

The chain combines TRBV5-4 with TRBJ2-5; no clear D gene. V was pared by 0 bases and J by 2 bases, with 11 bases between. The CDR3 runs 15 residues. Germline CDR1 and CDR2: SGHNT and YYREEE (reference sequence). CDR3 coding DNA: TGTGCCAGCAGCTTGGGTGGTTTACAACAAGAGACCCAGTACTTC. It encodes CASSLGGLQQETQYF.

The chain links TRBV5-4 to TRBJ2-1; 8 nucleotides match TRBD2. This CDR3 is built from 15 residues. The trim removed 3 bases at V and 1 base at J, leaving 3 bases unmatched. Looked up from germline, CDR1 is SGHNT and CDR2 is YYREEE (reference sequence). The CDR3 loop is CASSSGGRSYNEQFF. Written as DNA, the CDR3 is TGTGCCAGCAGCTCGGGGGGGCGATCCTACAATGAGCAGTTCTTC.

The rearrangement uses TRBV19 and TRBJ2-5; D is possibly TRBD1 (6 bases). The CDR3 totals 17 residues. V was shortened by 5 bases and J by 1 base, with 20 bases between the two germline ends. Looked up from germline, CDR1 is LNHDA and CDR2 is SQIVND (reference sequence). DNA for the CDR3: TGTGCCAGTAGTTTCAGCGAGGGGGACATCCCCCAAGAGACCCAGTACTTC. Its protein product is CASSFSEGDIPQETQYF.

J is TRBJ2-7 and V is TRBV6-5, with D possibly matching TRBD2 (6 bases). Looked up from germline, CDR1 is MNHEY and CDR2 is SVGAGI. Trimming removed 6 bases from V and 3 bases from J, with 15 bases in between. The CDR3 consists of 14 residues. The CDR3 nucleotides read TGTGCCAGCAGCCCCGGTTTCGGGGGCTACGAGCAGTACTTC. Its protein product is CASSPGFGGYEQYF.

J is TRBJ2-3 and V is TRBV18; tentative D call: TRBD2 (5 bases). The CDR3 is made up of 13 amino acids. Germline values: CDR1 KGHSH, CDR2 LQKENI. Trimming left V 0 bases short and J 5 bases short, with 6 bases between. The CDR3: CASSPPAGDTQYF. The CDR3 bases are TGTGCCAGCTCACCACCGGCGGGAGATACGCAGTATTTT.

The rearrangement links TRBV5-5 to TRBJ1-5, with D hard to call. The CDR3 is made up of 14 amino acids. V was trimmed by 5 bases and J by 2 bases, leaving 11 bases between them. The germline V gene encodes CDR1 SGHKS and CDR2 YYEKEE (reference sequence). CDR3: CASRTGGGNQPQHF. As DNA, the CDR3 is TGTGCCAGCAGGACGGGAGGCGGCAATCAGCCCCAGCATTTT.

A note on this clone: One junction end does not reproduce the germline sequence, and a read error may be involved. The same CDR3 can be traced to other DNA sequences in this sample. The DNA of the CDR3 is TGTGCCAGCAGTTTGGACAGGGCCTACGAGCAGTACTTC. Protein: CASSLDRAYEQYF. The rearrangement uses TRBV5-4 and TRBJ2-7; 8 bases line up with TRBD1. There are 13 residues in the CDR3. Germline values: CDR1 SGHNT, CDR2 YYREEE (reference sequence).

The V and J genes are TRBV6-1 and TRBJ2-1, with 11 bases matching TRBD2. Germline CDR1 MNHNS, CDR2 SASEGT. The V and J ends lost 2 bases and 8 bases, in that order; junction bases with no gene match: 5. This CDR3 region has 15 residues. As DNA, the CDR3 is TGTGCCAGCAGTGAAAGTAGCGGGGGGGCCGATGAGCAGTTCTTC. This sequence encodes CASSESSGGADEQFF.

The chain carries TRBV6-5 and TRBJ2-1, with TRBD2 as a possible D gene (5 bases). The germline V gene encodes CDR1 MNHEY and CDR2 SVGAGI. Trimming stripped 6 bases from V and 10 bases from J, with 13 bases between. The CDR3 spans 12 residues. The CDR3 region is CASRNMGREQFF. The CDR3 bases are TGTGCCAGCAGGAATATGGGGAGAGAGCAGTTCTTC.

This chain uses TRBV6-6 with TRBJ1-6, with D uncertain. The V end lost 0 bases, the J end lost 6 bases, and 6 bases lay between the germline ends. This CDR3 comprises 14 residues. Germline CDR1 is MNHNY and CDR2 is SVGAGI (reference sequence). This chain's CDR3 is CASSYSESNSPLHF. DNA of the CDR3: TGTGCCAGCAGTTACTCGGAGAGTAATTCACCCCTCCACTTT.

The rearrangement links TRBV19 to TRBJ2-1; possibly TRBD2 for D (7 bases). Germline V lookup: CDR1 LNHDA, CDR2 SQIVND (reference sequence). The V end lost 3 bases, the J end lost 2 bases, and 11 bases lay between the germline ends. The CDR3 loop spans 15 amino acids. The CDR3 loop is CASSIPGGPYNEQFF. CDR3 bases: TGTGCCAGTAGTATTCCGGGGGGCCCCTACAATGAGCAGTTCTTC.

This clone was detected only once. The chain joins TRBV2 to TRBJ1-5; 7 bases map to TRBD1. The germline V gene has CDR1 SNHLY and CDR2 FYNNEI. The CDR3 has 14 amino acids. V lost 7 bases to trimming and J lost 6 bases; unmatched junction nucleotides: 9. The CDR3 loop reads CASKEDRAVQPQHF. As DNA, the CDR3 is TGTGCCAGCAAAGAAGACAGGGCGGTTCAGCCCCAGCATTTT.

The genes are TRBV7-9 and TRBJ2-1; TRBD1 agrees at 9 bases. The CDR3 has 18 residues. Losses at the gene ends were 3 bases for V and 5 bases for J; bases not matched to a gene: 14. CDR1 is SEHNR and CDR2 is FQNEAQ in the germline V gene (reference sequence). CDR3 sequence: CASSLGSRDRVRDNEQFF. DNA of the CDR3: TGTGCCAGCAGCTTGGGGTCCCGGGACAGGGTTCGAGACAATGAGCAGTTCTTC.

This clone has only one observation. The V and J genes are TRBV4-3 and TRBJ1-1; D perhaps matches TRBD1 (5 bases). V was shortened by 0 bases and J by 4 bases, with 12 bases between the two germline ends. CDR1 and CDR2 from the germline V gene are LGHNA and YSLEER. The CDR3 runs to 15 residues. In nucleotides, the CDR3 is TGCGCCAGCAGCCAAGACCCGGGGGAGAGCACTGAAGCTTTCTTT. It codes for CASSQDPGESTEAFF.

This clone was counted only a few times. This sequence joins TRBV11-1 and TRBJ1-5; TRBD1 agrees at 10 bases. The CDR3 totals 17 residues. V was clipped by 0 bases and J by 6 bases; unmatched bases: 8. The germline gives CDR1 SGHAT, CDR2 FQDESV (reference sequence). In DNA form, the CDR3 reads TGTGCCAGCAGCTTAGCGGGACAGGGGATGGTGGGTCAGCCCCAGCATTTT. It yields the protein CASSLAGQGMVGQPQHF.

The chain couples TRBV14 to TRBJ1-1; D is perhaps TRBD1 (5 bases). With 4 bases removed from V and 0 bases from J, the gap between germline ends came to 12 bases. Germline values: CDR1 SGHDN, CDR2 FVKESK. CDR3 length equals 15 residues. The CDR3 DNA follows: TGTGCCAGCAGCCTTAGGGGAAGCCTGAACACTGAAGCTTTCTTT. Protein sequence: CASSLRGSLNTEAFF. The whole variable domain, remainder taken from reference TRBV14 and TRBJ1-1, is EAGVTQFPSHSVIEKGQTVTLRCDPISGHDNLYWYRRVMGKEIKFLLHFVKESKQDESGMPNNRFLAERTGGTYSTLKVQPAELEDSGVYFCASSLRGSLNTEAFFGQGTRLTVV.

The V call is TRBV19, the J call TRBJ2-2; possible D gene TRBD2, 6 bases. The V end was cut by 1 base, the J end by 3 bases, with 12 bases between. The CDR3 loop spans 16 amino acids. Germline V lookup: CDR1 LNHDA, CDR2 SQIVND (reference sequence). CDR3 amino acids: CASSIVAGSDTGELFF. The CDR3 bases are TGTGCCAGTAGTATAGTGGCGGGGTCCGACACCGGGGAGCTGTTTTTT.

The chain uses TRBV6-1 and TRBJ2-7; 7 bases match TRBD2. This CDR3 is built from 16 residues. The V and J ends lost 3 bases and 6 bases, in that order; junction bases with no gene match: 14. Germline CDR1 MNHNS, CDR2 SASEGT. CDR3 loop: CASSDESGWGGLEQYF. The CDR3 DNA reads as TGTGCCAGCAGTGATGAGAGCGGGTGGGGGGGACTCGAGCAGTACTTC.

The chain carries TRBV5-1 and TRBJ2-5; a possible D gene is TRBD2 (6 bases). Trimming shortened V by 0 bases and J by 5 bases, and 14 bases separated the two germline ends. This CDR3 is 15 amino acids long. The germline V gene encodes CDR1 SGHRS and CDR2 YFSETQ. The CDR3 DNA follows: TGCGCCAGCAGCTTGGCCACTAGCAGTCGGGAGACCCAGTACTTC. Translation gives CASSLATSSRETQYF.

This sequence joins TRBV7-6 and TRBJ2-6; D is undetermined. The germline V gene encodes CDR1 SGHVS and CDR2 FNYEAQ. Trimming left V 5 bases short and J 0 bases short, with 14 bases between. The CDR3 loop spans 17 amino acids. The CDR3 coding sequence is TGTGCCAGCAGCCCCTGGCACAGTTACTCTGGGGCCAACGTCCTGACTTTC. This gives the protein CASSPWHSYSGANVLTF.

The chain uses TRBV4-1 and TRBJ2-3; 7 bases fit TRBD2. Losses at the gene ends were 1 base for V and 2 bases for J; bases not matched to a gene: 9. The CDR3 runs 17 residues. Germline V lookup: CDR1 MGHRA, CDR2 YSYEKL. In nucleotides, the CDR3 is TGCGCCAGCAGCCAAGGGCGGGCGGGGGTTACCACAGATACGCAGTATTTT. It encodes CASSQGRAGVTTDTQYF.

This sequence joins TRBV7-9 and TRBJ1-4; D remains ambiguous. V gave up 0 bases and J gave up 5 bases, with 10 bases separating them. The CDR3 totals 15 residues. Germline lookup yields CDR1 SEHNR and CDR2 FQNEAQ (reference sequence). In nucleotides, the CDR3 is TGTGCCAGCAGCTTAGCAGTTGGAGGGAATGAAAAACTGTTTTTT. It yields the protein CASSLAVGGNEKLFF.

The chain has TRBV6-6 and TRBJ2-5; 8 nucleotides line up with TRBD2. This CDR3 spans 20 amino acids. The germline V gene has CDR1 MNHNY and CDR2 SVGAGI (reference sequence). The V gene end was trimmed by 5 bases and the J gene end by 0 bases; junction bases not matched to a gene: 20. The CDR3 nucleotides are TGTGCCAGCAGTCTCCTCCCGAGCGGGGGCCCCGCCATAAACCAAGAGACCCAGTACTTC. Its protein is CASSLLPSGGPAINQETQYF.

The genes are TRBV9 and TRBJ2-7; no clear D. Trimming removed 0 bases from V and 5 bases from J, with 9 bases in between. The length of the CDR3 is 13 residues. CDR1 and CDR2 (germline): SGDLS, YYNGEE. CDR3 nucleotide sequence: TGTGCCAGCAGCGTAGGGCTAGTCCACGAGCAGTACTTC. This translates into CASSVGLVHEQYF.

This chain joins TRBV29-1 and TRBJ2-3; D is perhaps TRBD2 (6 bases). Trimming took off 3 bases at V and 0 bases at J, with 10 bases between the two ends. The CDR3 runs to 14 residues. Looked up from germline, CDR1 is SQVTM and CDR2 is ANQGSEA. The CDR3 reads CSVDTGVSTDTQYF. CDR3 DNA: TGCAGCGTTGATACGGGGGTGAGCACAGATACGCAGTATTTT.

The chain joins TRBV10-2 to TRBJ2-3; 10 bases align to TRBD2. The CDR3 is 19 residues long. With 8 bases clipped from V and 0 bases from J, the junction kept 17 bases outside the gene matches. Germline V CDR1 and CDR2: WSHSY, SAAADI. CDR3 nucleotide sequence: TGCGCCAGCGGGGGAATATACGGTACTAGCGGGGTTAGCACAGATACGCAGTATTTT. Residues: CASGGIYGTSGVSTDTQYF.

This chain joins TRBV2 and TRBJ2-6; D uncertain. Trimming cost V 2 bases and J 2 bases, with 10 bases left between them. This CDR3 region has 16 residues. Germline loops: CDR1 SNHLY, CDR2 FYNNEI. CDR3 DNA sequence: TGTGCCAGCAGTGAAATGAGTTTTGCTGGGGCCAACGTCCTGACTTTC. Translation gives CASSEMSFAGANVLTF.

This rearrangement joins TRBV10-3 to TRBJ2-3; 12 nucleotides line up with TRBD2. V trimming: 1 base; J trimming: 1 base; junction bases outside the gene matches: 9. CDR1 and CDR2 from the germline V gene are ENHRY and SYGVKD. The CDR3 runs to 19 residues. The CDR3 coding sequence is TGTGCCATCAGTGAGTGGCTAGCGGGGGGGCGCGTCGGCACAGATACGCAGTATTTT. This gives the protein CAISEWLAGGRVGTDTQYF.